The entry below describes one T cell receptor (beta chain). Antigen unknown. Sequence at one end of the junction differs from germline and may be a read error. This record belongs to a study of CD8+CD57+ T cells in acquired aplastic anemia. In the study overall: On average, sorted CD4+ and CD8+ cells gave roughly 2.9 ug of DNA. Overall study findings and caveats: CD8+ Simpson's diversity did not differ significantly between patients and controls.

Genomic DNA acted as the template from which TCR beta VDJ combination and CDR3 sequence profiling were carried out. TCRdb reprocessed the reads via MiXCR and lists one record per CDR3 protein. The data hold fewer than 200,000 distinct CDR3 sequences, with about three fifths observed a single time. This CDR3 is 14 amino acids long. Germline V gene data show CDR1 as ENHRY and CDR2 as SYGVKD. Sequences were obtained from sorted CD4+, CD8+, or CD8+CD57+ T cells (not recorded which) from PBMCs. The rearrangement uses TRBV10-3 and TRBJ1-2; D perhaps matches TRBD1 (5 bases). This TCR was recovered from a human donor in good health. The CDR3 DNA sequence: TGTGCCAGCAGTGGCCAGGGAGGTAGCTATGGCTACACCTTC. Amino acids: CASSGQGGSYGYTF.